The T cell receptor (beta chain) under discussion was sequenced for a study of tumor-infiltrating lymphocytes in primary liver carcinoma. Starting from 500 ng of total RNA, TCR beta cDNA was produced with a primer in the constant region. Each TCR beta library was derived from three nested multiplex PCR rounds that employed slightly modified ARM-PCR. Two initial PCR rounds of around 10 cycles each paired TRBV1-TRBV30 forward primers with a C-beta reverse primer. TCRdb itself ran the multiplex PCR reads through MiXCR, one entry per CDR3 protein. The data contain about 20,000 distinct CDR3 sequences, about 65% of them singletons. General study findings and limits: About 7.5-24% of top clones, no more, were shared by all five regions.

On this clonotype itself: Its antigen is as yet unknown. An end of the junction does not agree with germline; a read error may underlie this.

CDR3 size: 13 residues. Germline loops: CDR1 SGHRS, CDR2 YFSETQ. Starting material for RNA and DNA co-extraction consisted of roughly 17-31 mg of unsorted bulk tissue. The sequenced material came from liver tumor tissue from sampling region 1. Stated subset: tumor region T1, superior pole. The chain has TRBV5-1 and TRBJ2-1; D gene unclear. The sequence was collected from a man between 35 and 55 years old with primary liver carcinoma and hepatitis B virus infection. The CDR3 loop reads CTSSLMAFNEQFF. CDR3 sequence (DNA): TGCACCAGCAGCTTGATGGCTTTCAATGAGCAGTTCTTC. The full variable domain, completed using reference TRBV5-1 and TRBJ2-1, is KAGVTQTPRYLIKTRGQQVTLSCSPISGHRSVSWYQQTPGQGLQFLFEYFSETQRNKGNFPGRFSGRQFSNSRSEMNVSTLELGDSALYLCTSSLMAFNEQFFGPGTRLTVL.